This TCR beta chain was captured in a study of blood T cell repertoires in COVID-19. The assay was immunoSEQ multiplex PCR, and TCRdb's table has in-frame clones only and misses some. This sample has 280,000 or so clones; roughly 91% occur once, and the top ten carry less than 3%. Clinical histories supplied by participants themselves formed the basis of cohort assignment. The TCR was taken from a woman aged 45-65 years who had been exposed to COVID-19. Specimen: PBMCs or T cells enriched from blood (not recorded which).

The CDR3 coding sequence is TGTGCCAGTAGTCTCGAGGGACAGGTCAATCAGCCCCAGCATTTT. This codes for CASSLEGQVNQPQHF. The chain recombines TRBV19 with TRBJ1-5, with 8 bases aligning to TRBD1. This CDR3 is 15 amino acids long. V lost 5 bases to trimming and J lost 3 bases; unmatched junction nucleotides: 6. Germline lookup yields CDR1 LNHDA and CDR2 SQIVND (reference sequence). Combining the CDR3 with reference TRBV19 and TRBJ1-5 gives the whole variable domain DGGITQSPKYLFRKEGQNVTLSCEQNLNHDAMYWYRQDPGQGLRLIYYSQIVNDFQKGDIAEGYSVSREKKESFPLTVTSAQKNPTAFYLCASSLEGQVNQPQHFGDGTRLSIL.